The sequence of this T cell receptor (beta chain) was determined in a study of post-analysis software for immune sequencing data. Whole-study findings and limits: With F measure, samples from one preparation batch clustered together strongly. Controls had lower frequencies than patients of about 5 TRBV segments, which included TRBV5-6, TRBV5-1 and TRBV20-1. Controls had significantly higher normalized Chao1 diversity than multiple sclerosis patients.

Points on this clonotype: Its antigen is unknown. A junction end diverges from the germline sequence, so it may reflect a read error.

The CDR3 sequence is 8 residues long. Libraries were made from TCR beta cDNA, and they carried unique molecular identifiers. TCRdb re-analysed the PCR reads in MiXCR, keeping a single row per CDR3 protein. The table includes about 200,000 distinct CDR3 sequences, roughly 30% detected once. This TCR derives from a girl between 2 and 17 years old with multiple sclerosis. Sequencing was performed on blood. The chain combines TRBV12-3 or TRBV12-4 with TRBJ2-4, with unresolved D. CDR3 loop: CASDPENF. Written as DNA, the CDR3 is TGTGCCAGCGATCCCGAGAACTTC.